This T cell receptor beta chain comes out of a study of Ad26.COV2.S vaccination and SARS-CoV-2 variants. Germline CDR1 LGHNT, CDR2 FRNRAP. There are 13 residues in the CDR3. Trimming cost V 2 bases and J 6 bases, with 11 bases left between them. The treatment is: around 19 received Ad26.COV2.S at low or high dose, single or two shots; several received placebo; per-sample allocation not given. The investigators took samples on day 63 after the first vaccine or placebo injection. Expression of Wuhan-strain SARS-CoV-2 spike came from the Ad26 vector that formed the vaccine. TCRdb's copy holds only in-frame clones and misses some; the assay was immunoSEQ multiplex PCR. The table includes over 400,000 clones, about 90% detected once.

Source: peripheral blood, taken in a trial of Ad26.COV2.S vaccine versus placebo. This sequence was found in a person aged 18-65 years who received the Ad26.COV2.S COVID-19 vaccine or a placebo. This sequence joins TRBV12-5 and TRBJ2-7; D unclear. The CDR3 loop is CASGLTSFGEQYF. The CDR3, as DNA: TGTGCTAGTGGTTTGACCTCTTTTGGCGAGCAGTACTTC. The full variable domain, in which reference TRBV12-5 and TRBJ2-7 provide the parts outside the CDR3, is DARVTQTPRHKVTEMGQEVTMRCQPILGHNTVFWYRQTMMQGLELLAYFRNRAPLDDSGMPKDRFSAEMPDATLATLKIQPSEPRDSAVYFCASGLTSFGEQYFGPGTRLTVT.